What follows describes a single T cell receptor beta chain. Per the germline V gene, CDR1 is MNHNS and CDR2 is SASEGT. This CDR3 comprises 13 residues. V was cut by 5 bases and J by 1 base, with 8 bases left in between. Stable hyperthyroidism meant no progression to ophthalmopathy within 18 months of follow-up. From RNA, the CDR3 regions of TCR beta chains were amplified and sequenced. HTBI primers served in a first-round RT-PCR, which a second-round multiplex PCR followed. MiXCR, applied by TCRdb to the multiplex PCR reads, yields one record per CDR3 protein. This table holds hundreds of thousands of distinct CDR3 sequences, approximately 21% found once. The sample is drawn from a study of Graves' ophthalmopathy and Graves' hyperthyroidism.

This rearrangement joins TRBV6-1 to TRBJ1-1; no definite D call. Specimen: peripheral blood. The receptor was isolated from a woman aged 18 to 35 with stable Graves' hyperthyroidism. CDR3 in DNA: TGTGCCAGCAGTCTCATTCAGAACACTGAAGCTTTCTTT. Protein product: CASSLIQNTEAFF.